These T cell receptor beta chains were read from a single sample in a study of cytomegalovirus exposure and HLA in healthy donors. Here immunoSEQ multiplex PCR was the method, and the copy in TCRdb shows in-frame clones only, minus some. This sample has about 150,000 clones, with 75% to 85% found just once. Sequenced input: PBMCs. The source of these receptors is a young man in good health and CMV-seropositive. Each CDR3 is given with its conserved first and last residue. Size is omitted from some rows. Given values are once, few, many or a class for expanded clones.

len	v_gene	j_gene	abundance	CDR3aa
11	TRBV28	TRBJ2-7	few	CASSIESEQYF
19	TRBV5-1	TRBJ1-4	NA	CASRHTSDNSVYGPPRQIF
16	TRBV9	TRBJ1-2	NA	CASSEGADTRAYGYTF
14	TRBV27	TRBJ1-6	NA	CASNIMDRNSPLHF
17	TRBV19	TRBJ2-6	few	CASTPRGRTSGANVLTF
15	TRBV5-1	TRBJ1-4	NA	CASSSGGRANEKLFF
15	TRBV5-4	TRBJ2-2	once	CASSLTAGRGGELFF
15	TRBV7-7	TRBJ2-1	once	CASSPMGADYNEQFF
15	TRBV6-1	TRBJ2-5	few	CASSEAGGPYETQYF
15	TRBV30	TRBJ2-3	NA	CAWSSGTRAADTQYF
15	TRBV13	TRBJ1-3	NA	CASSSEGVSGNTIYF
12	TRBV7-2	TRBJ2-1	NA	CASSARGNEQFF
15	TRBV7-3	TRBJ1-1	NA	CASSPSRVLNTEAFF
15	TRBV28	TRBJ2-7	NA	CASRALSGGNYEQYF
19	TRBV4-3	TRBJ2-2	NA	CASSQEGLAGGPSTGELFF
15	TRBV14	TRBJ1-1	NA	CASSPRGGTQRGAFF
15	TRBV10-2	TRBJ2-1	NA	CASSFLAGGANEQFF
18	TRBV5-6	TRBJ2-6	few	CASSLSGGPPSGANVLTF
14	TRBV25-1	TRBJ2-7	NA	CASRGQGLPYEQYF
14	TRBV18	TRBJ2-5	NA	CASSPSEGSETQYF
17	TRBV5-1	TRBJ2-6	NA	CASSVQGAHSGANVLTF
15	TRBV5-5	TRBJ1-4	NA	CASSRTVTDEEKLFF
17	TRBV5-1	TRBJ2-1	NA	CASTLISGTSPYNEQFF
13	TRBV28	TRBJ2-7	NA	CASSRTGNSEQYF
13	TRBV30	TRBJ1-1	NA	CAWTNSGIGEAFF
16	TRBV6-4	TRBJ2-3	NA	CASSSRLAGALDTQYF
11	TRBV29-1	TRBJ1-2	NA	CSVPRGGGYTF
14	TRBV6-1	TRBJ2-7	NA	CASSVEEMISEQYF
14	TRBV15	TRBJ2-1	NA	CATSRQEAYNEQFF
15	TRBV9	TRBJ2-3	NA	CASSAPGSLSVTQYF
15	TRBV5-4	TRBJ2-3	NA	CASSLRAGGVDTQYF
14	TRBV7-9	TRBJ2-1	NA	CASSRGGGYNEQFF
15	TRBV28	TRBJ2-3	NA	CASSPIQGRTDTQYF
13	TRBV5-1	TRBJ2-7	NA	CASSVDRAYEQYF
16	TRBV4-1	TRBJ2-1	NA	CASSHPASGVKNEQFF
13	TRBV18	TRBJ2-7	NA	CASSLLRVSEQYF